The next 18 T cell receptor beta chains were all read from a single sample in a study of control samples from healthy donors and cancer patients. TCRdb's copy holds only in-frame clones and misses some; the assay was immunoSEQ multiplex PCR. The sample contains about 150,000 clones, roughly 90% of which appear only once. The source material was blood. The receptors stem from a woman aged 30 to 39 in good health.

This rearrangement joins TRBV10-3 to TRBJ2-7; D is perhaps TRBD1 or TRBD2 (5 bases each). Trimming removed 6 bases from V and 0 bases from J, with 9 bases in between. The CDR3 totals 13 residues. Germline values: CDR1 ENHRY, CDR2 SYGVKD. For the CDR3, the DNA is TGTGCCATCAGCTGGGACCGCTCCTACGAGCAGTACTTC. Its protein product is CAISWDRSYEQYF.

A remark on this clone: The sample contains more than one DNA sequence encoding this CDR3. The rearrangement links TRBV5-1 to TRBJ2-3; tentatively, D is TRBD1 or TRBD2 (6 bases each). The CDR3 loop spans 14 amino acids. The germline V and J ends were trimmed by 4 bases and 4 bases, with 13 bases remaining between them. Germline assignment: CDR1 SGHRS and CDR2 YFSETQ. The CDR3 loop reads CASSPGAGPDTQYF. The CDR3 nucleotides are TGCGCCAGCAGCCCGGGGGCAGGGCCAGATACGCAGTATTTT. The whole variable domain, filled in from reference TRBV5-1 and TRBJ2-3, reads KAGVTQTPRYLIKTRGQQVTLSCSPISGHRSVSWYQQTPGQGLQFLFEYFSETQRNKGNFPGRFSGRQFSNSRSEMNVSTLELGDSALYLCASSPGAGPDTQYFGPGTRLTVL.

The chain employs TRBV28 and TRBJ1-6; D is ambiguous. Germline V gene data show CDR1 as MDHEN and CDR2 as SYDVKM. Trimming removed 2 bases from V and 8 bases from J, with 13 bases in between. The CDR3 extends over 15 amino acids. The CDR3 spells CASSLNGPLDSPLHF. For the CDR3, the DNA is TGTGCCAGCAGTTTAAACGGCCCGTTGGATTCACCCCTCCACTTT.

The chain links TRBV5-4 to TRBJ2-1; perhaps TRBD1 as D (5 bases). CDR1 is SGHNT, CDR2 YYREEE, per germline (reference sequence). This CDR3 has 13 amino acids. V was cut by 4 bases and J by 2 bases, with 7 bases left in between. CDR3 loop: CASSGATYNEQFF. The DNA for the CDR3 is TGTGCCAGCAGCGGGGCAACCTACAATGAGCAGTTCTTC.

The CDR3 nucleotides read TGCAGTGCTAGAGTGGTAGATACGCAGTATTTT. Translation gives CSARVVDTQYF. The chain recombines TRBV20-1 with TRBJ2-3, with D unresolved. Germline loops: CDR1 DFQATT, CDR2 SNEGSKA (reference sequence). Trimming removed 1 base from V and 5 bases from J, with 4 bases in between. This CDR3 contains 11 residues.

The V call is TRBV6-5, the J call TRBJ2-7; the D is unclear. V was cut by 7 bases and J by 1 base, with 5 bases left in between. Germline V gene sequence: CDR1 MNHEY, CDR2 SVGAGI. CDR3 size: 11 residues. The DNA for the CDR3 is TGTGCCAGCACCAATTCCTACGAGCAGTACTTC. Protein sequence: CASTNSYEQYF.

The genes are TRBV29-1 and TRBJ2-3; the D call may be TRBD1 or TRBD2 (7 bases each). This CDR3 has 14 amino acids. Trimming took 7 bases from V and 1 from J, leaving 15 bases between them. Germline assignment: CDR1 SQVTM and CDR2 ANQGSEA. The CDR3 protein is CSAGGGTGTDTQYF. As DNA, the CDR3 is TGCAGCGCAGGGGGGGGGACGGGCACAGATACGCAGTATTTT.

This chain joins TRBV12-3 or TRBV12-4 and TRBJ2-7; D unresolved. Between the trimmed V and J ends, which lost 4 bases and 3 bases, there was a span of 7 bases. There are 12 residues in the CDR3. The CDR3 protein is CASSSQYYEQYF. The CDR3 DNA is TGTGCCAGCAGTTCCCAGTACTACGAGCAGTACTTC.

J is TRBJ2-6 and V is TRBV24-1; D remains ambiguous. The CDR3 is made up of 15 amino acids. Germline values: CDR1 KGHDR, CDR2 SFDVKD. The germline V and J ends were trimmed by 4 bases and 0 bases, with 6 bases remaining between them. DNA of the CDR3: TGTGCCACCAGTGACAGGACCTCTGGGGCCAACGTCCTGACTTTC. Its protein product is CATSDRTSGANVLTF.

The rearrangement joins TRBV6-4 to TRBJ2-5; TRBD2 matches at 13 bases. The CDR3 runs to 15 residues. Germline trimming cut 2 bases from V and 5 bases from J; bases unmatched to any gene: 2. Germline assignment: CDR1 MRHNA and CDR2 SNTAGT. The CDR3 here is CASSDGLAGEETQYF. The CDR3 nucleotides read TGTGCCAGCAGTGACGGACTAGCGGGAGAGGAGACCCAGTACTTC.

The chain joins TRBV2 to TRBJ2-5, with D maybe TRBD2 (6 bases). The V gene lost 8 bases and the J gene lost 2 bases, with 12 bases spanning the gap. The CDR3 runs 13 residues. The germline V gene has CDR1 SNHLY and CDR2 FYNNEI. The CDR3: CASRREVQETQYF. CDR3 DNA sequence: TGTGCCAGCCGGAGGGAAGTACAAGAGACCCAGTACTTC.

The chain employs TRBV5-1 and TRBJ1-1; 9 bases line up with TRBD1. V trimming: 1 base; J trimming: 1 base; junction bases outside the gene matches: 5. Per the germline V gene, CDR1 is SGHRS and CDR2 is YFSETQ. The CDR3 extends over 16 amino acids. CDR3 sequence reads: CASSLRPGQGNTEAFF. The CDR3 nucleotides are TGCGCCAGCAGCTTGCGACCGGGACAGGGGAACACTGAAGCTTTCTTT.

This chain joins TRBV28 and TRBJ2-7; 8 bases match TRBD2. The junction had 9 bases not matched to a gene; V was cut back by 1 base and J by 7 bases. The length of the CDR3 is 15 residues. The V gene's germline CDR1 is MDHEN and CDR2 SYDVKM. The CDR3: CASSLSSSGRREQYF. In DNA form, the CDR3 reads TGTGCCAGCAGTTTATCTTCTAGCGGGCGTAGGGAGCAGTACTTC.

The rearrangement links TRBV7-6 to TRBJ2-1; 8 bases align to TRBD1. CDR3 size: 14 residues. Germline V gives CDR1 SGHVS, CDR2 FNYEAQ. Trimming at V came to 5 bases and at J to 4 bases, leaving 4 bases not matched to a gene. In DNA, the CDR3 is TGTGCCAGCAGCCCGGGACAGGAGTACAATGAGCAGTTCTTC. This translates into CASSPGQEYNEQFF.

This rearrangement joins TRBV19 to TRBJ2-7; D is unresolved. Germline values: CDR1 LNHDA, CDR2 SQIVND (reference sequence). This CDR3 spans 14 amino acids. V was shortened by 8 bases and J by 7 bases, with 21 bases between the two germline ends. The CDR3 DNA follows: TGTGCCAGTTCTCCCACGGTGGCATCGAGGGAGCAGTACTTC. This translates into CASSPTVASREQYF.

The V call is TRBV30, the J call TRBJ2-5; D may correspond to TRBD1 or TRBD2 (5 bases each). The length of the CDR3 is 13 residues. V was trimmed by 2 bases and J by 5 bases, leaving 12 bases between them. Germline CDR1 reads GTSNPN; CDR2 reads SVGIG (reference sequence). CDR3 sequence (DNA): TGTGCCTGGAGTCCTGGGACCCTTGAGACCCAGTACTTC. Protein product: CAWSPGTLETQYF.

This clone was seen a single time. The genes are TRBV5-6 and TRBJ1-5, with D possibly matching TRBD1 (5 bases). Germline loops: CDR1 SGHDT, CDR2 YYEEEE. The CDR3 is made up of 13 amino acids. The germline V and J ends were trimmed by 4 bases and 5 bases, with 10 bases remaining between them. The CDR3 is CASSKDRYQPQHF. The CDR3 bases are TGTGCCAGCAGCAAAGACAGATATCAGCCCCAGCATTTT.

The chain combines TRBV21-1 with TRBJ2-3; the table's D call of TRBD2 was not tested on the DNA. TRBV21-1 is deemed a pseudogene. The CDR3 length is 14 residues. CDR3 sequence reads: CASKGGRATDTQYF. The CDR3 DNA reads as TGTGCCAGCAAGGGCGGGAGGGCCACAGATACGCAGTATTTT.